The 14 T cell receptor beta chains given below trace back to one sample, sequenced in a study of blood T cell repertoires in COVID-19. Sequenced by immunoSEQ multiplex PCR; TCRdb stores in-frame clones only, minus some. Of 450,000 or so clones listed, about 90% are singletons. Sequenced material: PBMCs or T cells enriched from blood (not recorded which). These TCRs come from a man aged 18 to 30 who had recovered from COVID-19.

The rearrangement joins TRBV4-1 to TRBJ2-7; D is ambiguous. The V and J ends lost 6 bases and 0 bases respectively, with 15 bases between them. The V gene's germline CDR1 is MGHRA and CDR2 YSYEKL. CDR3 length: 15 amino acids. The CDR3 DNA follows: TGCGCCAGCAGTCCCTCTGGGTCAGGCTCCTACGAGCAGTACTTC. It is translated as CASSPSGSGSYEQYF.

The gene calls are TRBV19 and TRBJ1-2; 10 bases match TRBD1. The germline V gene encodes CDR1 LNHDA and CDR2 SQIVND (reference sequence). The CDR3 has 17 amino acids. The trim removed 4 bases at V and 1 base at J, leaving 9 bases unmatched. DNA for the CDR3: TGTGCCAGTAGTACTCCCGGACGGGACAGGGGTAACTATGGCTACACCTTC. Its protein is CASSTPGRDRGNYGYTF.

V and J are TRBV9 and TRBJ2-3; D gene unclear. Germline-derived CDR1 and CDR2 are SGDLS and YYNGEE. V was clipped by 1 base and J by 5 bases, with 17 bases between them. This CDR3 contains 16 residues. The CDR3 bases are TGTGCCAGCAGCGTACTCCAAGCCCCCGGCGGAGATACGCAGTATTTT. It yields the protein CASSVLQAPGGDTQYF.

This clone was counted between two and nine times. This chain links TRBV3-1 (or the pseudogene TRBV3-2) with TRBJ1-1; D may be TRBD1 (5 bases). CDR1 is LGHDT and CDR2 is YNNKEL in the germline V gene (reference sequence). The CDR3 contains 17 residues. V was clipped by 1 base and J by 1 base, with 16 bases between them. As DNA, the CDR3 is TGTGCCAGCAGCCAAGTGTTCGGGGGAGTATGGAACACTGAAGCTTTCTTT. This sequence encodes CASSQVFGGVWNTEAFF.

The V gene is TRBV11-3, the J gene TRBJ1-2, with D perhaps TRBD1 (5 bases). Trimming removed 4 bases from V and 6 bases from J, with 12 bases in between. The length of the CDR3 is 13 residues. Germline CDR1 and CDR2: SGHNT and YENEEA. CDR3: CASSSGLVDGYTF. The CDR3 DNA reads as TGTGCCAGCAGCTCGGGACTGGTGGATGGCTACACCTTC.

This chain links TRBV5-1 with TRBJ2-1; tentative D call: TRBD1 (6 bases). Between the trimmed V and J ends, which lost 5 bases and 4 bases, there was a span of 13 bases. The CDR3 is 14 amino acids. The germline gives CDR1 SGHRS, CDR2 YFSETQ. CDR3 region: CASSIATGYNEQFF. CDR3 bases: TGCGCCAGCAGTATCGCGACAGGATACAATGAGCAGTTCTTC. The variable domain in full, completed from reference TRBV5-1 and TRBJ2-1, reads KAGVTQTPRYLIKTRGQQVTLSCSPISGHRSVSWYQQTPGQGLQFLFEYFSETQRNKGNFPGRFSGRQFSNSRSEMNVSTLELGDSALYLCASSIATGYNEQFFGPGTRLTVL.

This chain joins TRBV2 and TRBJ1-4; D ambiguous. CDR3 length: 14 residues. Trimming cost V 3 bases and J 5 bases, with 10 bases left between them. Germline V CDR1 and CDR2: SNHLY, FYNNEI. The CDR3 loop reads CASSEYGRNEKLFF. In DNA form, the CDR3 reads TGTGCCAGCAGTGAGTACGGGAGGAATGAAAAACTGTTTTTT.

The chain uses TRBV19 and TRBJ1-4; no firm D call. V lost 9 bases and J lost 0, with 14 bases in between. This CDR3 comprises 15 residues. The germline V gene has CDR1 LNHDA and CDR2 SQIVND (reference sequence). The chain's CDR3 is CASATQDATNEKLFF. DNA for the CDR3: TGTGCCAGCGCGACACAAGACGCAACTAATGAAAAACTGTTTTTT.

The genes are TRBV12-3 or TRBV12-4 and TRBJ1-2; D is ambiguous. The V end was cut by 6 bases, the J end by 2 bases, with 10 bases between. This CDR3 is 13 amino acids long. The CDR3 DNA follows: TGTGCCAGCAGGGTCGACGGGAACTATGGCTACACCTTC. It yields the protein CASRVDGNYGYTF.

V is TRBV28 and J is TRBJ2-2; TRBD1 agrees at 9 bases. There are 17 residues in the CDR3. The V and J ends lost 6 bases and 5 bases, in that order; junction bases with no gene match: 13. The germline V gene has CDR1 MDHEN and CDR2 SYDVKM. The CDR3: CASSPIPGQGITGELFF. As DNA, the CDR3 is TGTGCCAGCAGCCCCATTCCGGGACAGGGTATTACCGGGGAGCTGTTTTTT.

The rearrangement joins TRBV19 to TRBJ2-2, with no clear D. V lost 0 bases and J lost 6, with 5 bases in between. Germline values: CDR1 LNHDA, CDR2 SQIVND (reference sequence). This CDR3 contains 13 residues. CDR3 loop: CASSIDRAGELFF. The CDR3 DNA reads TGTGCCAGTAGTATAGACCGGGCCGGGGAGCTGTTTTTT.

This clone was found a few times. The chain is built from TRBV28 and TRBJ1-5; no clear D. Germline-derived CDR1 and CDR2 are MDHEN and SYDVKM. V lost 4 bases to trimming and J lost 6 bases, with 16 bases between them. There are 15 residues in the CDR3. The CDR3 protein is CASSSYQAGGQPQHF. DNA for the CDR3: TGTGCCAGCAGTTCCTATCAGGCGGGAGGTCAGCCCCAGCATTTT.

This clone appeared a few times. This chain joins TRBV2 and TRBJ2-2; D remains ambiguous. V dropped 4 bases and J dropped 3 bases, with 6 bases sitting between them. This CDR3 comprises 13 residues. From germline, CDR1 is SNHLY and CDR2 FYNNEI. This chain's CDR3 is CASSGGHTGELFF. Written as DNA, the CDR3 is TGTGCCAGCAGTGGCGGCCACACCGGGGAGCTGTTTTTT.

J is TRBJ1-1 and V is TRBV4-1; the D gene is possibly TRBD1 (5 bases). The V end lost 4 bases, the J end lost 6 bases, and 18 bases lay between the germline ends. CDR1 MGHRA and CDR2 YSYEKL come from the germline V gene. This CDR3 has 15 amino acids. The CDR3 region is CASSRGRGERAEAFF. CDR3 bases: TGCGCCAGCAGCCGGGGTAGGGGCGAAAGAGCTGAAGCTTTCTTT.